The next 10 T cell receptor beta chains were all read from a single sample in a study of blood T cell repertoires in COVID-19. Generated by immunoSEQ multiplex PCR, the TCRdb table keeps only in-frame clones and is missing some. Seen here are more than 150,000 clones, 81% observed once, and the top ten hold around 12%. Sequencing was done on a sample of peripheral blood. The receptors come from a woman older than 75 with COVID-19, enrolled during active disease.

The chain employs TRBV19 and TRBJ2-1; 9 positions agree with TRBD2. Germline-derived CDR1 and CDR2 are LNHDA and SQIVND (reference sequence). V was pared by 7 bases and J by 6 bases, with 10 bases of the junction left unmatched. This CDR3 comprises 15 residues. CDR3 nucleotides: TGTGCCAGTACCTTCTTAGCGGGAGCCTCCAATGAGCAGTTCTTC. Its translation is CASTFLAGASNEQFF.

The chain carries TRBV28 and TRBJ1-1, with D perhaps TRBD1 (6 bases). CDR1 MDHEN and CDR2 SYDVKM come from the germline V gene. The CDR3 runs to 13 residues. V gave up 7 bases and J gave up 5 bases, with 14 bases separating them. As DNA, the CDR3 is TGTGCCAGCATTCTCCAGGGGAAGACTGAAGCTTTCTTT. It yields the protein CASILQGKTEAFF.

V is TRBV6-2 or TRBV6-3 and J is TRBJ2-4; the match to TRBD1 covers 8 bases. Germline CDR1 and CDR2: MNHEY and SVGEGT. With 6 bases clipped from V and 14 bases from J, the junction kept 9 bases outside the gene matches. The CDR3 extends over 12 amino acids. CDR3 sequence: CASSPPNRGKYF. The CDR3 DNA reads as TGTGCCAGCAGCCCACCCAACAGGGGGAAGTACTTC.

The CDR3 DNA follows: TGTGCCAGCAGTTACACGGGGGGAAGGTCCTACGAGCAGTACTTC. Its protein is CASSYTGGRSYEQYF. The chain links TRBV6-6 to TRBJ2-7, with TRBD2 matching 7 bases. Germline loops: CDR1 MNHNY, CDR2 SVGAGI (reference sequence). Unmatched junction bases numbered 5, after V lost 2 bases and J lost 1 base. The CDR3 sequence is 15 residues long.

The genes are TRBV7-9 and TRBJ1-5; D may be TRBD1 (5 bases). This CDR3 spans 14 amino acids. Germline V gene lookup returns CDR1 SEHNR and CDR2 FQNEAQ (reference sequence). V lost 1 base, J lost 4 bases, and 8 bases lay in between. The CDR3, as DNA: TGTGCCAGCAGCTTAGAGGCAGGGAATCAGCCCCAGCATTTT. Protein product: CASSLEAGNQPQHF.

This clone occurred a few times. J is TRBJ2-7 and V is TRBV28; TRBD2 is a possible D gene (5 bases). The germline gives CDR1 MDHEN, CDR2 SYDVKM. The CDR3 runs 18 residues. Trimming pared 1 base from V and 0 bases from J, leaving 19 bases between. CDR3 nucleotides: TGTGCCAGCAGTTTATACCCCCCTTCGAGCGGCTTCTCCTACGAGCAGTACTTC. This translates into CASSLYPPSSGFSYEQYF. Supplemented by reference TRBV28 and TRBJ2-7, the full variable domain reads DVKVTQSSRYLVKRTGEKVFLECVQDMDHENMFWYRQDPGLGLRLIYFSYDVKMKEKGDIPEGYSVSREKKERFSLILESASTNQTSMYLCASSLYPPSSGFSYEQYFGPGTRLTVT.

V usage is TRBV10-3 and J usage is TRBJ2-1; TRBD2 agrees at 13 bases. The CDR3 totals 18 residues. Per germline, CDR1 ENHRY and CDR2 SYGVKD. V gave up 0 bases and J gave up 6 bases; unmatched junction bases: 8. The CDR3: CAISESRLRTSGSNEQFF. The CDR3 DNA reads TGTGCCATCAGTGAGTCACGTCTTAGGACTAGCGGGAGCAATGAGCAGTTCTTC.

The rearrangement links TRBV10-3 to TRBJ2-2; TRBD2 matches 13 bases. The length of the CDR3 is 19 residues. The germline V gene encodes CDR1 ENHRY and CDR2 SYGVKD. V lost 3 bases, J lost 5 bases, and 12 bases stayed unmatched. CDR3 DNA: TGTGCCATCAGTGATGGTCTACTAGCGGGGGGGCCTCGGACCGGGGAGCTGTTTTTT. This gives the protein CAISDGLLAGGPRTGELFF.

CDR3 sequence (DNA): TGTGCCAGCAGCCAAGGTCGGACTCGCCTCAGAGGGATGGGCAATGAGCAGTTCTTC. Translated, it gives CASSQGRTRLRGMGNEQFF. The genes are TRBV3-1 (or the pseudogene TRBV3-2) and TRBJ2-1; D may be TRBD2 (5 bases). The CDR3 loop spans 19 amino acids. The V and J ends lost 1 base and 6 bases respectively, with 25 bases between them. Germline CDR1 LGHDT, CDR2 YNNKEL (reference sequence).

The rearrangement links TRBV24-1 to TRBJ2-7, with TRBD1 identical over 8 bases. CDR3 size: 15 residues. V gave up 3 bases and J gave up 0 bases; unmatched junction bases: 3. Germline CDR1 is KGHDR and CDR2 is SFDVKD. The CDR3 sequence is CATSDPDRGSYEQYF. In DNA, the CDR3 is TGTGCCACCAGTGATCCCGACAGGGGCTCCTACGAGCAGTACTTC.